The entry that follows covers one TCR beta chain sequence. This entry is derived from a study of blood T cell repertoires in COVID-19. Study context: In each case, the material was cDNA or gDNA derived from T cells, B-cell-depleted T cells, or PBMCs.

The CDR3 covers 15 residues. V was clipped by 4 bases and J by 1 base, with 13 bases between them. Per germline, CDR1 SGHDT and CDR2 YYEEEE. Some clones are missing from TCRdb's copy, which holds only in-frame ones; the method was immunoSEQ multiplex PCR. This table has just over 250,000 clones, about 87% appearing once. The sequencing input was peripheral blood. The clonotype originates from a woman in her seventies with COVID-19, enrolled during active disease. The V gene is TRBV5-6, the J gene TRBJ2-3, with D maybe TRBD1 (5 bases). CDR3 nucleotide sequence: TGTGCCAGCAGCCCGAGGCAGGGCGGCACAGATACGCAGTATTTT. It is translated as CASSPRQGGTDTQYF.